The 30 T cell receptor beta chains below all came from one sample that was sequenced in a study of Ad26.COV2.S vaccination and SARS-CoV-2 variants. Regarding treatment: about 20 received Ad26.COV2.S at low or high dose, single or two shots; roughly five received placebo; per-sample allocation not given. The study sampled participants on day 63 after the first vaccine or placebo injection. Sequencing used immunoSEQ multiplex PCR; TCRdb keeps in-frame clones, though not all of them. The sample consists of around 450,000 clones, around 90% of them appearing once. Source: peripheral blood, taken in a trial of Ad26.COV2.S vaccine versus placebo. Source of these receptors: a person between 18 and 65 years old who received the Ad26.COV2.S COVID-19 vaccine or a placebo.

A single count supports this clone. This chain joins TRBV7-3 and TRBJ2-1, with 12 bases that match TRBD2. Trimming took 5 bases from V and 4 from J; bases not matched to a gene: 6. The CDR3 extends over 16 amino acids. The germline V gene encodes CDR1 SGHTA and CDR2 FQGTGA. CDR3 residues: CASSVTSGGLYNEQFF. In nucleotides, the CDR3 is TGTGCCAGCAGCGTTACTAGCGGGGGGCTTTACAATGAGCAGTTCTTC.

CDR3 in amino acids: CASRDSWNTEAFF. CDR3 nucleotides: TGCGCCAGCAGGGACAGTTGGAACACTGAAGCTTTCTTT. The chain couples TRBV10-2 to TRBJ1-1; the D gene is possibly TRBD1 (6 bases). This CDR3 has 13 amino acids. Germline values: CDR1 WSHSY, CDR2 SAAADI. Trimming took off 6 bases at V and 1 base at J, with 9 bases between the two ends.

The chain combines TRBV29-1 with TRBJ2-3; D is ambiguous. This CDR3 region has 11 residues. Germline values: CDR1 SQVTM, CDR2 ANQGSEA. Trimming took 8 bases from V and 6 from J, leaving 12 bases between them. Here the CDR3 DNA reads TGCAGCCTCTCCGCCGCGGATACGCAGTATTTT. Translating gives CSLSAADTQYF.

The chain is built from TRBV7-9 and TRBJ1-6; 8 bases align to TRBD1. The CDR3 spans 16 residues. Germline V gene lookup returns CDR1 SEHNR and CDR2 FQNEAQ (reference sequence). The J segment lost 17 bases and the V segment lost 4 bases, leaving 19 bases of the junction unmatched. For the CDR3, the DNA is TGTGCCAGCAGCTCCGGGACAGGTTTTCTCTCCCCCTCCTTCCACTTT. Its translation is CASSSGTGFLSPSFHF.

V gene TRBV7-3 combines with J gene TRBJ2-2; 10 positions match TRBD2. V gave up 5 bases and J gave up 1 base; unmatched junction bases: 4. Germline CDR1 is SGHTA and CDR2 is FQGTGA. This CDR3 contains 16 residues. For the CDR3, the DNA is TGTGCCAGCAGCCCACGACTAGCGGGGAACACCGGGGAGCTGTTTTTT. Its protein is CASSPRLAGNTGELFF.

V and J are TRBV30 and TRBJ1-2; D remains ambiguous. The V end was cut by 5 bases, the J end by 8 bases, with 15 bases between. The CDR3 is 12 residues long. Germline values: CDR1 GTSNPN, CDR2 SVGIG (reference sequence). The CDR3 spells CAWFLIQEGYTF. CDR3 bases: TGTGCCTGGTTCTTAATTCAGGAGGGCTACACCTTC. The entire variable domain, with the rest obtained from reference TRBV30 and TRBJ1-2, is as follows: SQTIHQWPATLVQPVGSPLSLECTVEGTSNPNLYWYRQAAGRGLQLLFYSVGIGQISSEVPQNLSASRPQDRQFILSSKKLLLSDSGFYLCAWFLIQEGYTFGSGTRLTVV.

V gene TRBV19 combines with J gene TRBJ2-5, with a weak D call TRBD2 (6 bases). V was trimmed by 8 bases and J by 5 bases, leaving 6 bases between them. Germline V gene lookup returns CDR1 LNHDA and CDR2 SQIVND (reference sequence). CDR3 size: 10 residues. This CDR3 reads CASGGETQYF. CDR3 bases: TGTGCCAGTGGGGGGGAGACCCAGTACTTC. Full variable domain (outside the CDR3, taken from reference TRBV19 and TRBJ2-5): DGGITQSPKYLFRKEGQNVTLSCEQNLNHDAMYWYRQDPGQGLRLIYYSQIVNDFQKGDIAEGYSVSREKKESFPLTVTSAQKNPTAFYLCASGGETQYFGPGTRLLVL.

The V gene is TRBV19, the J gene TRBJ2-1, with 13 bases fitting TRBD2. The germline V gene encodes CDR1 LNHDA and CDR2 SQIVND (reference sequence). J was trimmed by 12 bases and V by 7 bases; bases with no gene match: 12. This CDR3 region has 15 residues. CDR3 in DNA: TGTGCCAGTACCATAGGGACTAGCGGGGCCCAGGTGCAGTTCTTC. It codes for CASTIGTSGAQVQFF. Using reference TRBV19 and TRBJ2-1 for the parts outside the CDR3, the full variable domain is DGGITQSPKYLFRKEGQNVTLSCEQNLNHDAMYWYRQDPGQGLRLIYYSQIVNDFQKGDIAEGYSVSREKKESFPLTVTSAQKNPTAFYLCASTIGTSGAQVQFFGPGTRLTVL.

The chain recombines TRBV12-5 with TRBJ1-1; 7 bases fit TRBD1. CDR3 length equals 15 residues. The V gene's germline CDR1 is LGHNT and CDR2 FRNRAP. Trimming at V came to 3 bases and at J to 3 bases, leaving 7 bases not matched to a gene. CDR3 sequence reads: CASGFQQGWDTEAFF. The CDR3 DNA sequence: TGTGCTAGTGGTTTCCAACAGGGGTGGGACACTGAAGCTTTCTTT.

The chain recombines TRBV7-8 with TRBJ1-4; D is uncertain. The CDR3 has 17 residues. Trimming cost V 1 base and J 0 bases, with 12 bases left between them. CDR1 SGHVS and CDR2 FQNEAQ come from the germline V gene. CDR3 protein: CASSLGRGITTNEKLFF. The CDR3 DNA follows: TGTGCCAGCAGCTTAGGACGCGGCATAACAACTAATGAAAAACTGTTTTTT. Full variable domain (outside the CDR3, taken from reference TRBV7-8 and TRBJ1-4): GAGVSQSPRYKVAKRGQDVALRCDPISGHVSLFWYQQALGQGPEFLTYFQNEAQLDKSGLPSDRFFAERPEGSVSTLKIQRTQQEDSAVYLCASSLGRGITTNEKLFFGSGTQLSVL.

The rearrangement links TRBV5-5 to TRBJ2-7; no clear D gene. The V end lost 1 base, the J end lost 9 bases, and 11 bases lay between the germline ends. CDR3 size: 12 residues. Germline values: CDR1 SGHKS, CDR2 YYEKEE (reference sequence). CDR3 protein: CASSLSLPLQYF. CDR3 coding DNA: TGTGCCAGCAGCTTGTCCCTCCCATTGCAGTACTTC.

This chain joins TRBV2 and TRBJ1-1, with TRBD1 matching 9 bases. This CDR3 contains 16 residues. Losses at the gene ends were 4 bases for V and 0 bases for J; bases not matched to a gene: 6. Germline CDR1 reads SNHLY; CDR2 reads FYNNEI. CDR3 region: CASSGGTGNMNTEAFF. CDR3 in DNA: TGTGCCAGCAGTGGGGGGACAGGGAACATGAACACTGAAGCTTTCTTT.

This chain uses TRBV19 with TRBJ1-1; 8 bases fit TRBD1. The CDR3 length is 16 residues. The germline V gene has CDR1 LNHDA and CDR2 SQIVND (reference sequence). Germline trimming cut 3 bases from V and 4 bases from J; bases unmatched to any gene: 10. The CDR3 region is CASSITGGVWRTEAFF. The DNA of the CDR3 is TGTGCCAGTAGTATCACAGGGGGAGTTTGGCGCACTGAAGCTTTCTTT.

V usage is TRBV19 and J usage is TRBJ2-1, with TRBD2 matching over 9 bases. The CDR3 spans 13 residues. Germline V CDR1 and CDR2: LNHDA, SQIVND (reference sequence). V lost 9 bases to trimming and J lost 8 bases; unmatched junction nucleotides: 8. CDR3 sequence (DNA): TGTGCCAGCAATATAGCGGGAGCCTATGAGCAGTTCTTC. It codes for CASNIAGAYEQFF. Together with reference TRBV19 and TRBJ2-1, the CDR3 gives the full variable domain: DGGITQSPKYLFRKEGQNVTLSCEQNLNHDAMYWYRQDPGQGLRLIYYSQIVNDFQKGDIAEGYSVSREKKESFPLTVTSAQKNPTAFYLCASNIAGAYEQFFGPGTRLTVL.

CDR3 nucleotides: TGTGCCAGCAGTTTAATAGGGGGGACTAGCGGAGTCAGCTCCTACAATGAGCAGTTCTTC. Translated: CASSLIGGTSGVSSYNEQFF. The chain uses TRBV27 and TRBJ2-1, with 11 bases that match TRBD2. Germline V gene sequence: CDR1 MNHEY, CDR2 SMNVEV (reference sequence). The ends lost 2 bases at V and 0 bases at J; junction bases unmatched: 12. CDR3 size: 20 residues.

The chain joins TRBV5-1 to TRBJ1-2, with 9 bases aligning to TRBD1. With V trimmed by 5 bases and J by 8 bases, 7 bases remained unmatched. The CDR3 consists of 13 residues. Germline V gives CDR1 SGHRS, CDR2 YFSETQ. The CDR3 loop is CASRSGQGVGYTF. The CDR3 nucleotides are TGCGCCAGCAGGTCGGGACAGGGAGTCGGCTACACCTTC. Full variable domain (outside the CDR3, taken from reference TRBV5-1 and TRBJ1-2): KAGVTQTPRYLIKTRGQQVTLSCSPISGHRSVSWYQQTPGQGLQFLFEYFSETQRNKGNFPGRFSGRQFSNSRSEMNVSTLELGDSALYLCASRSGQGVGYTFGSGTRLTVV.

J is TRBJ1-4 and V is TRBV24-1, with TRBD1 identical over 10 bases. Germline V gives CDR1 KGHDR, CDR2 SFDVKD. The CDR3 sequence is 15 residues long. The V segment lost 4 bases and the J segment 9 bases; nucleotides outside the gene matches: 7. CDR3 in DNA: TGTGCCACCAGTGACCCGACAGGGGGCAGCCAAAAACTGTTTTTT. Translation: CATSDPTGGSQKLFF.

The chain employs TRBV18 and TRBJ1-1; D is undetermined. CDR3 length: 14 amino acids. In germline, CDR1 is KGHSH, CDR2 LQKENI. Trimming stripped 4 bases from V and 3 bases from J, with 12 bases between. DNA of the CDR3: TGTGCCAGCTCACTCCGGACGGGATACACTGAAGCTTTCTTT. It codes for CASSLRTGYTEAFF.

The genes are TRBV14 and TRBJ2-2, with 9 bases fitting TRBD1. V was clipped by 1 base and J by 3 bases; unmatched bases: 6. CDR1 is SGHDN, CDR2 FVKESK, per germline. The CDR3 is 17 residues long. The CDR3 DNA follows: TGTGCCAGCAGCCAAGCGAGGGACAGGGTCGACACCGGGGAGCTGTTTTTT. Its protein is CASSQARDRVDTGELFF.

V and J are TRBV2 and TRBJ2-5; no reliable D call. V shed 6 bases and J shed 3 bases, with 5 bases lying between them. Germline V lookup: CDR1 SNHLY, CDR2 FYNNEI. The CDR3 is 11 amino acids. The CDR3 reads CASRAEETQYF. The CDR3 nucleotides read TGTGCCAGCAGGGCAGAAGAGACCCAGTACTTC.

The sample holds one count of this clone. The gene calls are TRBV28 and TRBJ2-3; 7 bases line up with TRBD2. With 3 bases clipped from V and 10 bases from J, the junction kept 4 bases outside the gene matches. Per the germline V gene, CDR1 is MDHEN and CDR2 is SYDVKM. The CDR3 covers 12 residues. This chain's CDR3 is CASSLGTIAQYF. The CDR3 DNA reads TGTGCCAGCAGTTTGGGGACTATCGCGCAGTATTTT.

The rearrangement joins TRBV27 to TRBJ2-7; TRBD2 is a possible D gene (6 bases). The germline V and J ends were trimmed by 6 bases and 3 bases, with 12 bases remaining between them. The germline gives CDR1 MNHEY, CDR2 SMNVEV (reference sequence). The CDR3 is 13 amino acids. The CDR3: CASRRGTNYEQYF. The CDR3 DNA is TGTGCCAGCAGACGGGGGACGAACTACGAGCAGTACTTC.

The gene calls are TRBV9 and TRBJ2-1, with 11 bases lining up with TRBD2. CDR3 length: 15 amino acids. Germline V lookup: CDR1 SGDLS, CDR2 YYNGEE. The V and J ends lost 3 bases and 4 bases, in that order; junction bases with no gene match: 3. The CDR3 protein is CASSASSGRYNEQFF. In nucleotides, the CDR3 is TGTGCCAGCAGCGCCTCTAGCGGGAGGTACAATGAGCAGTTCTTC.

The chain joins TRBV27 to TRBJ1-6; possibly TRBD1 for D (6 bases). Germline CDR1 and CDR2: MNHEY and SMNVEV (reference sequence). The V end lost 6 bases, the J end lost 2 bases, and 14 bases lay between the germline ends. This CDR3 contains 16 residues. Here the CDR3 reads CASSQGGFAYNSPLHF. CDR3 nucleotide sequence: TGTGCCAGCAGCCAAGGGGGATTTGCCTATAATTCACCCCTCCACTTT.

The V and J genes are TRBV5-6 and TRBJ1-1, with 9 positions matching TRBD1. The CDR3 contains 15 residues. The germline V gene encodes CDR1 SGHDT and CDR2 YYEEEE. V lost 7 bases and J lost 5; bases outside the gene matches: 12. The CDR3 protein is CASGTQGQGWTEAFF. CDR3 coding DNA: TGTGCCAGCGGCACCCAAGGACAGGGGTGGACTGAAGCTTTCTTT.

The genes are TRBV6-5 and TRBJ2-5; 7 nucleotides align to TRBD2. The CDR3 covers 14 residues. The trim removed 6 bases at V and 5 bases at J, leaving 9 bases unmatched. Germline CDR1 MNHEY, CDR2 SVGAGI. CDR3 sequence: CASSGLGNRETQYF. The CDR3 nucleotides read TGTGCCAGCAGCGGACTAGGAAATAGGGAGACCCAGTACTTC.

This rearrangement joins TRBV7-2 to TRBJ2-7; 7 positions agree with TRBD2. This CDR3 spans 15 amino acids. The V gene's germline CDR1 is SGHTA and CDR2 FQGNSA. V gave up 5 bases and J gave up 2 bases; unmatched junction bases: 9. The CDR3 sequence is CASSISGSYAYEQYF. Written as DNA, the CDR3 is TGTGCCAGCAGCATTAGCGGGTCTTACGCCTACGAGCAGTACTTC. The full variable domain, with the rest looked up from reference TRBV7-2 and TRBJ2-7, is GAGVSQSPSNKVTEKGKDVELRCDPISGHTALYWYRQSLGQGLEFLIYFQGNSAPDKSGLPSDRFSAERTGGSVSTLTIQRTQQEDSAVYLCASSISGSYAYEQYFGPGTRLTVT.

The rearrangement uses TRBV25-1 and TRBJ1-4, with D possibly matching TRBD1 (5 bases). Trimming took 6 bases from V and 8 from J, leaving 16 bases between them. The CDR3 is 14 residues long. CDR1 MGHDK and CDR2 SYGVNS come from the germline V gene. The CDR3, as DNA: TGTGCCAGCAGCCACCGTGGGACGGCCGAAAAACTGTTTTTT. Protein sequence: CASSHRGTAEKLFF.

The chain employs TRBV9 and TRBJ2-2, with D possibly matching TRBD1 (6 bases). Trimming removed 0 bases from V and 7 bases from J, with 10 bases in between. The germline CDR1 and CDR2 sequences are SGDLS and YYNGEE. The CDR3 is made up of 14 amino acids. The CDR3 sequence is CASSVDRVNGELFF. The CDR3, as DNA: TGTGCCAGCAGCGTAGACAGGGTAAACGGGGAGCTGTTTTTT.

This clone was observed a single time. The chain couples TRBV20-1 to TRBJ1-2, with D unclear. CDR3 length: 13 amino acids. CDR1 is DFQATT, CDR2 SNEGSKA, per germline (reference sequence). Trimming removed 3 bases at V and 4 bases at J, with 12 bases between. The CDR3 sequence is CSASNPLGYGYTF. In DNA, the CDR3 is TGCAGTGCTAGTAACCCCCTCGGCTATGGCTACACCTTC.